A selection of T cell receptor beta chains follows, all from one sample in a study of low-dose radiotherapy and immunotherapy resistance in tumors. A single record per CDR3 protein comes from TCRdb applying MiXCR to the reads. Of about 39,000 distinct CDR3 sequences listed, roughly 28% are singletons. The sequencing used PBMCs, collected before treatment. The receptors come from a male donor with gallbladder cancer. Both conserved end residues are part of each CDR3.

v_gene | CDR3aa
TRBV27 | CASSSLGLAGGSRVYEQYF
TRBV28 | CASRGTTGNTIYF
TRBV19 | CASSLNWGQFF
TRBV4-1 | CASSQATAPDTQYF
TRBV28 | CASRIGGSSYNEQFF
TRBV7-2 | CASSSGTSGDYSSYEQYF
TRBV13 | CASRERVYGYTF
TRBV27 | CASKSYLGTGTKRGNTEAFF
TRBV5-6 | CASSFDVRGATNYGYTF
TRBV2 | CASSVGENTEAFF
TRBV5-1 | CASSLAGGGTPQGEQFF
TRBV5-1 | CASSLDGGETQYF
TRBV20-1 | CSARVSGRETQYF
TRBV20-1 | CSANSPAGSRSTDTQYF
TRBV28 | CASRGLAASSYNEQFF
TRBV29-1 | CSATPQMNTEAFF
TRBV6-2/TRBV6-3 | CASSMRLAGPYEQYF
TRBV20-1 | CSARGLGVQETQYF
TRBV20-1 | CSASRARGRTEAFF
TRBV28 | CASSSSGTYNEQFF
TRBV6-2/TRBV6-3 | CASSTGGTEAFF
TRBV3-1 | CASSHGSASGTSRQFF
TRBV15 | CATSTQGAVEKLFF
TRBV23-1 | CASSHQQGPSYNEQFF
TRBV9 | CASSASTGNTIYF
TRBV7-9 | CASSQGTEETQYF
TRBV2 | CASSEGGSDTQYF
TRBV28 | CASSAGTGELYNEQFF
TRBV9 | CASSVDAGGETQYF
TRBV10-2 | CASSRLAGGPYNEQFF
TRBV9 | CASSVATGSPDGYTF
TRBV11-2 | CASSFPFRPGTSGRANEQFF
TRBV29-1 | CSCKLNTEAFF
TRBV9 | CASSPYGTGNNYGFTF
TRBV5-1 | CASSAYADRGIAGYTF
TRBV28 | CASSYRPLSGNTIYF
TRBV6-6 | CASSSPWTSGNYNEQFF
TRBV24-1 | CATSDTQTGYGYTF
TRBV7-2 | CASGRDRRPSGANVLTF
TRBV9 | CASSVASSGYTF
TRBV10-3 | CAISGFGQEGNEQYF
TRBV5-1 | CASSLGPSGDGELFF
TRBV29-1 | CSVQRGGETEAFF
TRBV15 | CATSTLRVDSETQYF
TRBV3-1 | CASSQRTGLSTEAFF
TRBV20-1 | CSARIGSEQYF
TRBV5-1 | CASRPGQTYTGELFF
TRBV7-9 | CASSLGGGSYEQYF
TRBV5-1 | CASSFTGEGYNEQFF